Sequencing of this T cell receptor beta chain was carried out in a study of blood T cell repertoires in COVID-19. As for the study in general: The samples span acute and convalescent COVID-19 from the United States, Italy and Spain. The analysed material was cDNA or gDNA that came from T cells, B-cell-depleted T cells, or PBMCs.

Authors' processing steps: Reference gene primer amplification yielded estimated nucleated cell counts. Data came from immunoSEQ multiplex PCR; TCRdb stores just in-frame clones and leaves some out. Clone size and the V and J calls come from that table; the DNA yielded D and trimming. The sample lists hundreds of thousands of clones; 85% to 90% were seen once. V dropped 0 bases and J dropped 7 bases, with 11 bases sitting between them. Germline CDR1 SGHKS, CDR2 YYEKEE (reference sequence). CDR3 length: 15 residues. The chain has TRBV5-5 and TRBJ1-6; no reliable D call. Sequencing was performed on peripheral blood. This clonotype was obtained from a man between 60 and 75 years old who had recovered from COVID-19. CDR3 sequence reads: CASSLVRRGNSPLHF. The CDR3 region has the DNA TGTGCCAGCAGCTTGGTCCGTAGAGGGAATTCACCCCTCCACTTT.